This TCR beta chain originates from a study of cytomegalovirus exposure and HLA in healthy donors. Profiling relied on immunoSEQ multiplex PCR, and the TCRdb table lists in-frame clones only, not all of them. The sample contains 150,000 to 200,000 clones, roughly nine tenths of which appear only once. Source material: PBMCs. The receptor was derived from a woman younger than 45 in good health and CMV-seronegative.

CDR3 DNA sequence: TGTGCCAGCAGTAGGGAGGGCGCTAGCACAGATACGCAGTATTTT. As protein: CASSREGASTDTQYF. The V and J genes are TRBV6-5 and TRBJ2-3, with 7 bases identical to TRBD2. The trim removed 5 bases at V and 0 bases at J, leaving 5 bases unmatched. The CDR3 covers 15 residues. The V gene's germline CDR1 is MNHEY and CDR2 SVGAGI.